The T cell receptor (beta chain) under discussion was sequenced for a study of CD8 T cells in ankylosing spondylitis. Molecular-barcoded quantitative 5'-RACE produced these TCR beta libraries. TCRdb fed the 5' RACE reads into MiXCR, producing one record per CDR3 protein. The sample carries a few hundred thousand distinct CDR3 sequences, over 15% recorded once. Study conclusions and caveats: Reported data indicate significant enrichment of disease-linked clones within matched ankylosing spondylitis synovial fluid. A TCR beta motif of fewer than 10 highly homologous variants seemed to mark ankylosing spondylitis blood.

After removal of 5 bases from V and 3 bases from J, the junction contained 4 bases not matched to a gene. This CDR3 is built from 13 residues. Per germline, CDR1 DFQATT and CDR2 SNEGSKA (reference sequence). This clonotype showed up just a few times. Its antigen is undetermined. The clonotype comes from a male donor with ankylosing spondylitis or in good health (not recorded which). Specimen: blood, either unsorted or a sorted T cell fraction (not recorded which). The chain employs TRBV20-1 and TRBJ2-7; 10 positions match TRBD2. CDR3 coding DNA: TGCAGTGCTTCTAGCGGGAGACACTACGAGCAGTACTTC. Encoded protein: CSASSGRHYEQYF.